Presented here are 18 T cell receptor beta chains from one specimen sequenced in a study of neurological immune-mediated disorders. TCRdb reanalysed the 5' RACE reads using MiXCR and keeps one entry per CDR3 protein. The data contain tens of thousands of distinct CDR3 sequences, more than 3% of them seen just once; the ten biggest clones take up around 1.5%. The sequencing sample was made of PBMCs. Source of these receptors: a man aged 25 to 45 with multiple sclerosis.

This clonotype was seen many times. The CDR3 region is CSARGGPNEKLFF. The CDR3 bases are TGCAGTGCTAGGGGGGGGCCAAATGAAAAACTGTTTTTT. The chain is built from TRBV20-1 and TRBJ1-4; D is possibly TRBD1 (6 bases). Per germline, CDR1 DFQATT and CDR2 SNEGSKA (reference sequence). This CDR3 comprises 13 residues. V was trimmed by 3 bases and J by 5 bases, leaving 10 bases between them.

This clonotype was seen many times. V gene TRBV5-1 combines with J gene TRBJ2-4, with D possibly matching TRBD1 (6 bases). The CDR3 covers 16 residues. Germline V gene data show CDR1 as SGHRS and CDR2 as YFSETQ. Trimming left V 2 bases short and J 1 base short, with 13 bases between. The CDR3 DNA sequence: TGCGCCAGCAGCTTCATGCTAAGGGGGGCCAAAAACATTCAGTACTTC. Translating it yields CASSFMLRGAKNIQYF.

In this sample, this clonotype turned up many times. The rearrangement joins TRBV20-1 to TRBJ2-3; TRBD2 matches at 15 bases. J lost 2 bases, V lost 5 bases, and 8 bases had no gene match. The germline V gene encodes CDR1 DFQATT and CDR2 SNEGSKA (reference sequence). This CDR3 has 17 residues. CDR3 loop: CSAPGLAGGLLTDTQYF. The CDR3, as DNA: TGCAGTGCTCCGGGACTAGCGGGGGGCCTACTCACAGATACGCAGTATTTT.

This clonotype was seen repeatedly, ten times or more. This sequence joins TRBV21-1 and TRBJ1-1; the table's D call, TRBD1, was not checked against the DNA. TRBV21-1 is termed a pseudogene. The CDR3 runs to 12 residues. CDR3 bases: TGTGCCAGCAGCAAATCCGGGACTGAAGCTTTCTTT. Translation gives CASSKSGTEAFF.

This clonotype was seen repeatedly, ten times or more. V and J are TRBV6-5 and TRBJ1-1; D might be TRBD1 (6 bases). CDR1 and CDR2 (germline): MNHEY, SVGAGI. With 4 bases removed from V and 0 bases from J, the gap between germline ends came to 12 bases. CDR3 length: 15 residues. CDR3 nucleotides: TGTGCCAGCAGTTCGGGAGGACAGCTGAACACTGAAGCTTTCTTT. Its translation: CASSSGGQLNTEAFF.

This clonotype has ten or more counts. V is TRBV5-1 and J is TRBJ1-4; 8 bases map to TRBD1. The CDR3 has 15 amino acids. CDR1 and CDR2 (germline): SGHRS, YFSETQ. J lost 6 bases, V lost 3 bases, and 7 bases had no gene match. The CDR3 DNA follows: TGCGCCAGCAGCTCCTCCGGGACAGGACATGAAAAACTGTTTTTT. Translated: CASSSSGTGHEKLFF.

Points on this clonotype: A much larger clone is a single base away; this may be a read error. V and J are TRBV7-3 and TRBJ1-6; possible D gene TRBD1, 6 bases. In germline, CDR1 is SGHTA, CDR2 FQGTGA. The CDR3 runs 15 residues. The CDR3, as DNA: TGTGCCAGCAGCTTAACGGGGGCTGAGCGTTCACCCCTCAACTTT. This encodes CASSLTGAERSPLNF.

This clonotype was recorded at least ten times. The chain is built from TRBV27 and TRBJ2-3; D might be TRBD1 (5 bases). CDR3 length equals 15 residues. V was shortened by 2 bases and J by 1 base, with 10 bases between the two germline ends. The germline CDR1 and CDR2 sequences are MNHEY and SMNVEV (reference sequence). The CDR3 region is CASSLMAGRTDTQYF. CDR3 nucleotide sequence: TGTGCCAGCAGTTTAATGGCAGGGCGCACAGATACGCAGTATTTT.

This clonotype was detected many times. As DNA, the CDR3 is TGCGCCAGCAGCTTGGGGACAGGAGTAGGAAATGAGCAGTTCTTC. Amino acids: CASSLGTGVGNEQFF. V is TRBV5-1 and J is TRBJ2-1; TRBD1 matches at 7 bases. The CDR3 runs 15 residues. CDR1 is SGHRS, CDR2 YFSETQ, per germline. V lost 0 bases to trimming and J lost 7 bases; unmatched junction nucleotides: 7.

In its sample, this clonotype is medium-sized. The chain uses TRBV12-3 or TRBV12-4 and TRBJ1-1; tentative D call: TRBD1 (6 bases). The CDR3 is made up of 13 amino acids. V lost 1 base to trimming and J lost 9 bases, with 12 bases between them. The DNA for the CDR3 is TGTGCCAGCAGTTTAGAGGGGGAGATAAAAGCTTTCTTT. This gives the protein CASSLEGEIKAFF.

This clonotype was seen at least ten times. This chain uses TRBV9 with TRBJ2-7, with a tentative D call TRBD2 (5 bases). Trimming stripped 0 bases from V and 1 base from J, with 8 bases between. The germline V gene encodes CDR1 SGDLS and CDR2 YYNGEE. The CDR3 covers 14 residues. The CDR3 reads CASSVGGSSYEQYF. CDR3 nucleotides: TGTGCCAGCAGCGTAGGAGGGAGTTCCTACGAGCAGTACTTC.

This clonotype was seen at least ten times. The chain uses TRBV5-1 and TRBJ2-6; the D call may be TRBD1 or TRBD2 (5 bases each). Trimming stripped 3 bases from V and 4 bases from J, with 14 bases between. This CDR3 is 16 amino acids long. Germline CDR1 reads SGHRS; CDR2 reads YFSETQ. This CDR3 reads CASSSAGTRGANVLTF. CDR3 in DNA: TGCGCCAGCAGCTCCGCAGGGACCCGGGGGGCCAACGTCCTGACTTTC.

This clonotype has at least ten counts. This chain joins TRBV14 and TRBJ2-5; no firm D call. The CDR3 has 13 residues. CDR1 and CDR2 (germline): SGHDN, FVKESK. Between the trimmed V and J ends, which lost 6 bases and 1 base, there was a span of 9 bases. The CDR3, as DNA: TGTGCCAGCAGAAACGTGGGCCAAGAGACCCAGTACTTC. Amino acids: CASRNVGQETQYF.

In this sample, this clonotype turned up many times. This sequence may be a read error, since a much larger clone differs from it by one base. This rearrangement joins TRBV20-1 to TRBJ2-5; 10 bases align to TRBD2. V lost 3 bases and J lost 0; bases outside the gene matches: 10. CDR3 size: 17 residues. The V gene's germline CDR1 is DFQATT and CDR2 SNEGSKA (reference sequence). CDR3 in DNA: TGCAGTGCTAGCATAATCGGACTAGCGGAAAACCAAGAGACCCAGTACTTC. Translated, it gives CSASIIGLAENQETQYF.

This clonotype was picked up many times. The DNA for the CDR3 is TGTGCCAGCAGGGAGGACAGGGGAAACACCATATATTTT. It codes for CASREDRGNTIYF. The V call is TRBV25-1, the J call TRBJ1-3; 7 positions agree with TRBD1. V dropped 6 bases and J dropped 4; count of bases not matched to a gene: 3. Germline CDR1 is MGHDK and CDR2 is SYGVNS. The CDR3 totals 13 residues.

This clonotype was recorded at least ten times. V and J are TRBV29-1 and TRBJ1-1, with D unclear. The germline gives CDR1 SQVTM, CDR2 ANQGSEA. The CDR3 spans 11 residues. Trimming took off 4 bases at V and 4 bases at J, with 7 bases between the two ends. Written as DNA, the CDR3 is TGCAGCGTTGTCTCCGGCACTGAAGCTTTCTTT. This translates into CSVVSGTEAFF.

This clonotype was counted ten times or more. The CDR3 sequence is CASNREADTQYF. The CDR3 coding sequence is TGTGCCAGCAACCGGGAGGCTGATACGCAGTATTTT. The gene calls are TRBV2 and TRBJ2-3; 7 bases line up with TRBD2. This CDR3 region has 12 residues. CDR1 SNHLY and CDR2 FYNNEI come from the germline V gene. V was pared by 7 bases and J by 6 bases, with 4 bases of the junction left unmatched.

This clonotype came up many times. This chain connects TRBV20-1 to TRBJ2-3, with no clear D. Germline V gene sequence: CDR1 DFQATT, CDR2 SNEGSKA (reference sequence). The CDR3 spans 12 residues. V lost 6 bases to trimming and J lost 4 bases, with 11 bases between them. The CDR3 is CSANVVADTQYF. CDR3 nucleotides: TGCAGTGCCAATGTTGTGGCAGATACGCAGTATTTT.